This T cell receptor (beta chain) was recorded in a study of CD8+CD57+ T cells in acquired aplastic anemia. General study findings and limits: There were approximately 27 CD8+ CDR3 sequences that occurred in both patients and controls.

CDR1 SEHNR and CDR2 FQNEAQ come from the germline V gene (reference sequence). CDR3 length equals 12 residues. The V end lost 5 bases, the J end lost 4 bases, and 8 bases lay between the germline ends. Profiles of TCR beta VDJ and CDR3 were generated from a genomic DNA template. Each CDR3 protein gets one entry after TCRdb re-called the reads with MiXCR. The table includes roughly 80,000 distinct CDR3 sequences, over 35% detected once. As for this clonotype: What it binds is not known.

The TCR was taken from a human donor in good health, serving as a control. This sequence joins TRBV7-9 and TRBJ1-2; D is uncertain. Sequenced material: sorted CD4+, CD8+, or CD8+CD57+ T cells (not recorded which) from PBMCs. CDR3 amino acids: CASSTTIYGYTF. The CDR3, as DNA: TGTGCCAGCAGCACGACCATCTATGGCTACACCTTC. Complete variable domain (other parts from reference TRBV7-9 and TRBJ1-2): DTGVSQNPRHKITKRGQNVTFRCDPISEHNRLYWYRQTLGQGPEFLTYFQNEAQLEKSRLLSDRFSAERPKGSFSTLEIQRTEQGDSAMYLCASSTTIYGYTFGSGTRLTVV.